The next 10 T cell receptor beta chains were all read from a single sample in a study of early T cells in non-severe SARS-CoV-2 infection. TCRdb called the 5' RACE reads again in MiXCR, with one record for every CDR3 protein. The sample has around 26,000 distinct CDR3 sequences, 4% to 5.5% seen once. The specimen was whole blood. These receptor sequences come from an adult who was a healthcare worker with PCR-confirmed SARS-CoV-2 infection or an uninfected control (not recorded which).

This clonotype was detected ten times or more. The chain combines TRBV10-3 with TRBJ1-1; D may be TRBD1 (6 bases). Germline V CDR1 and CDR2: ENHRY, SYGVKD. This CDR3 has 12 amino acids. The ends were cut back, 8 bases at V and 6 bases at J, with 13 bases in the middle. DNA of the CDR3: TGTGCCATCGGTCGGGACAAGGCTGAAGCTTTCTTT. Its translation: CAIGRDKAEAFF.

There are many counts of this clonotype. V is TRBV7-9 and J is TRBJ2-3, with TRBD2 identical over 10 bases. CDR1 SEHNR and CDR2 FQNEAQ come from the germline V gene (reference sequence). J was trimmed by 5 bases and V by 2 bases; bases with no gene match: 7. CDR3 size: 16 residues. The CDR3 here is CASSLLAGAPGDTQYF. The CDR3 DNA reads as TGTGCCAGCAGCTTACTAGCGGGAGCCCCGGGAGATACGCAGTATTTT.

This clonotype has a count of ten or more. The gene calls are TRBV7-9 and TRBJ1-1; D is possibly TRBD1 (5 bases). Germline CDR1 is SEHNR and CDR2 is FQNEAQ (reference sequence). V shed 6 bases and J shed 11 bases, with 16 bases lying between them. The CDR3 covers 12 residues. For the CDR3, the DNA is TGTGCCAGCAGACTAGGGAAGGGGTCGGCTTTCTTT. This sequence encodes CASRLGKGSAFF.

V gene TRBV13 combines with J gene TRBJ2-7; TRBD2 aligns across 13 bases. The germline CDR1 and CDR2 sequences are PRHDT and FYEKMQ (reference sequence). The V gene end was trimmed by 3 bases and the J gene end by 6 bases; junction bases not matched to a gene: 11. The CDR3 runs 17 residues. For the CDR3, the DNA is TGTGCCAGCAGCTTCCGGACTAGCGGGGGCTTCGGTGCCGAGCAGTACGTC. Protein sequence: CASSFRTSGGFGAEQYV.

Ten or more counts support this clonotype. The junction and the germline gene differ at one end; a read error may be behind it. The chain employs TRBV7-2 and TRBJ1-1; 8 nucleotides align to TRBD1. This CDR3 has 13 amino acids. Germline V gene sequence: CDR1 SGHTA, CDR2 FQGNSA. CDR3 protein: CASSLAGGNEAFF. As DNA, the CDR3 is TGTGCCAGCAGCCTAGCAGGGGGCAACGAAGCTTTCTTT. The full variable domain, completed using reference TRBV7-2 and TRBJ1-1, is GAGVSQSPSNKVTEKGKDVELRCDPISGHTALYWYRQSLGQGLEFLIYFQGNSAPDKSGLPSDRFSAERTGGSVSTLTIQRTQQEDSAVYLCASSLAGGNEAFFGQGTRLTVV.

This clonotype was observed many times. CDR3 sequence reads: CASSVRAGPIDEQYF. DNA for the CDR3: TGTGCCAGCAGCGTACGGGCGGGTCCAATCGACGAGCAGTACTTC. The chain links TRBV9 to TRBJ2-7, with a tentative D call TRBD2 (5 bases). Trimming removed 1 base at V and 5 bases at J, with 16 bases between. There are 15 residues in the CDR3. Germline CDR1 is SGDLS and CDR2 is YYNGEE.

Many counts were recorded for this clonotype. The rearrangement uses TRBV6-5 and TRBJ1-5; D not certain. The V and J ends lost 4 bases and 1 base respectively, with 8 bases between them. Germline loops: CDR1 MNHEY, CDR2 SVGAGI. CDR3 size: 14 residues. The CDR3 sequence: CASSLDKSNQPQHF. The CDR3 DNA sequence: TGTGCCAGCAGTTTAGATAAGAGCAATCAGCCCCAGCATTTT.

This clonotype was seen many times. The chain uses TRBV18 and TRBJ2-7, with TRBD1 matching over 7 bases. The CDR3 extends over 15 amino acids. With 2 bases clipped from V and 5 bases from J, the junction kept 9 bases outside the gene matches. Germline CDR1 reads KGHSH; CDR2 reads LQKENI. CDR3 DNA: TGTGCCAGCTCACCAGGGACAGCTGGCCGAGACGAGCAGTACGTC. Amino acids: CASSPGTAGRDEQYV.

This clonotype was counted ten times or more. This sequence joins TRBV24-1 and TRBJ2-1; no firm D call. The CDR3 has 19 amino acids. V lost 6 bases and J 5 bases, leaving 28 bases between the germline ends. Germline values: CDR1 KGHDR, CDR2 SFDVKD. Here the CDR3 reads CATSSVWGDSLSSHNEQFF. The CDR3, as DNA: TGTGCCACCAGTTCAGTTTGGGGTGATTCGCTATCGTCGCACAATGAGCAGTTCTTC.

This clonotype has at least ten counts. The CDR3 DNA sequence: TGCAGTGCCCCTCGGACAGGGGAGGTAAAACTGTTTTTT. Amino acids: CSAPRTGEVKLFF. The chain combines TRBV20-1 with TRBJ1-4; 9 bases line up with TRBD1. Germline V lookup: CDR1 DFQATT, CDR2 SNEGSKA (reference sequence). The CDR3 is made up of 13 amino acids. J gave up 10 bases and V 6 bases, and 9 bases lay outside the gene matches.